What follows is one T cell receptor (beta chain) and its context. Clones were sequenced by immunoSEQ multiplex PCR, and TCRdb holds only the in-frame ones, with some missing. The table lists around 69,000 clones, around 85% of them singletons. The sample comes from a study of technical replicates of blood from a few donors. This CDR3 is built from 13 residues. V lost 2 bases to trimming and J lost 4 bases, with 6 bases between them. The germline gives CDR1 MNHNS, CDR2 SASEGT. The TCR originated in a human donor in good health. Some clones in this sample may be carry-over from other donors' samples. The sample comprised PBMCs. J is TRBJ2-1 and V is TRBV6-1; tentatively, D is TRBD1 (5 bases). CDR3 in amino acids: CASSEQGYNEQFF. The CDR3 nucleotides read TGTGCCAGCAGTGAACAGGGTTACAATGAGCAGTTCTTC.